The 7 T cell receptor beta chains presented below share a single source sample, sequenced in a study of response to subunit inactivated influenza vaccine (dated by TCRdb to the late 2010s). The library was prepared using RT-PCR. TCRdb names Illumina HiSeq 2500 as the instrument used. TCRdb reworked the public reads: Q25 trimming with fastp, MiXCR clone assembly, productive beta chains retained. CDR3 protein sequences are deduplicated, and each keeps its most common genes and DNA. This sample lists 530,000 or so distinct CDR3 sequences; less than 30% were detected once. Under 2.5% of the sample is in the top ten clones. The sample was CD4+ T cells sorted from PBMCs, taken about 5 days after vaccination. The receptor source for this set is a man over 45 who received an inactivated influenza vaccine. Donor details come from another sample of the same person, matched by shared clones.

CDR3 residues: CASSYGVYTGELFF. CDR3 coding DNA: TGTGCCAGCAGTTACGGCGTTTACACCGGGGAGCTGTTTTTT. The J gene is TRBJ2-2, the V gene TRBV6-5; D unresolved. The ends were cut back, 2 bases at V and 3 bases at J, with 7 bases in the middle. This CDR3 contains 14 residues. Looked up from germline, CDR1 is MNHEY and CDR2 is SVGAGI.

The CDR3: CASSSSQSGQKLFF. DNA for the CDR3: TGTGCCAGCAGTTCCTCCCAGTCTGGGCAAAAACTGTTTTTT. This chain joins TRBV12-3 or TRBV12-4 and TRBJ1-4; D unclear. The CDR3 runs to 14 residues. V dropped 4 bases and J dropped 9 bases, with 15 bases sitting between them.

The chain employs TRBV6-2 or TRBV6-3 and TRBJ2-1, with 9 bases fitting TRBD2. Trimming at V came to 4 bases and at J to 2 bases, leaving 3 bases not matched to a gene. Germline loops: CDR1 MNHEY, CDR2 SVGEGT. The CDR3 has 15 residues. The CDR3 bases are TGTGCCAGCAGTTCCCGACTAGCGGCCTACAATGAGCAGTTCTTC. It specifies CASSSRLAAYNEQFF.

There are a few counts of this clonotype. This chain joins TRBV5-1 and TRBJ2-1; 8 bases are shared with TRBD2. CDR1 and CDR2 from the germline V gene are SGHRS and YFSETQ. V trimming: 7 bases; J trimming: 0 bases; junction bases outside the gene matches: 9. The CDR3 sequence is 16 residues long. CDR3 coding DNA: TGCGCCAGCCGCGGAGGTAGCGGGGACTCCTACAATGAGCAGTTCTTC. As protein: CASRGGSGDSYNEQFF.

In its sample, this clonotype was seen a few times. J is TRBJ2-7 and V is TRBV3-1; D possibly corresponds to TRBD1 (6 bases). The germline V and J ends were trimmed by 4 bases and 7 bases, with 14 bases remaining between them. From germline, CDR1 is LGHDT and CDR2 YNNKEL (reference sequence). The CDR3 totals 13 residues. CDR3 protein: CASSLAPGTEQYF. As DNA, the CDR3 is TGTGCCAGCAGCCTTGCACCTGGGACAGAGCAGTACTTC.

The CDR3 DNA follows: TGCAGTGCTGACTCCAGGCAGGGGGGCAATCAGCCCCAGCATTTT. Translating it yields CSADSRQGGNQPQHF. V usage is TRBV20-1 and J usage is TRBJ1-5, with 7 positions matching TRBD1. The CDR3 is 15 amino acids. The junction had 9 bases not matched to a gene; V was cut back by 5 bases and J by 2 bases. CDR1 DFQATT and CDR2 SNEGSKA come from the germline V gene (reference sequence).

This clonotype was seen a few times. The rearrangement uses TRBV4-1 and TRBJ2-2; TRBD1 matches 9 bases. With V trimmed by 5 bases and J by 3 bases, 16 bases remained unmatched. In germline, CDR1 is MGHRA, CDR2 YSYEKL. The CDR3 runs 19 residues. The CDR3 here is CASSSSPGQGREDTGELFF. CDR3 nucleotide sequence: TGCGCCAGCAGCTCAAGCCCGGGACAGGGTAGGGAGGACACCGGGGAGCTGTTTTTT.